This entry lists 18 T cell receptor beta chains sequenced from one sample in a study of cytomegalovirus exposure and HLA in healthy donors. The PCR used 60 Vbeta and 13 Jbeta primers. Method: immunoSEQ multiplex PCR; TCRdb's copy keeps in-frame clones and lacks some. The sample shows some 140,000 clones, around 79% of them seen only once. What was sequenced was PBMCs. The receptors originated from a man between 18 and 35 years old in good health and CMV-seronegative.

DNA for the CDR3: TGTGCCAGCAGCTTGTACAGGGGCGTCTCTGGAAACACCATATATTTT. Protein sequence: CASSLYRGVSGNTIYF. The V gene is TRBV5-4, the J gene TRBJ1-3; TRBD1 agrees at 7 bases. CDR1 SGHNT and CDR2 YYREEE come from the germline V gene (reference sequence). The CDR3 runs 16 residues. V trimming: 1 base; J trimming: 0 bases; junction bases outside the gene matches: 4.

V and J are TRBV5-1 and TRBJ2-5, with TRBD2 matching 9 bases. Losses at the gene ends were 3 bases for V and 4 bases for J; bases not matched to a gene: 16. From germline, CDR1 is SGHRS and CDR2 YFSETQ. The CDR3 covers 18 residues. Here the CDR3 DNA reads TGCGCCAGCAGCTCCCCGTACGGGGCGGGGGGGCGTCGAGAGACCCAGTACTTC. Translation gives CASSSPYGAGGRRETQYF.

This clone was seen a single time. The J gene is TRBJ1-1, the V gene TRBV29-1; D is perhaps TRBD1 (5 bases). CDR1 and CDR2 (germline): SQVTM, ANQGSEA. The CDR3 length is 14 residues. V lost 7 bases and J lost 4, with 19 bases in between. The chain's CDR3 is CSAVQGIGVTEAFF. CDR3 nucleotides: TGCAGCGCCGTTCAGGGAATTGGGGTCACTGAAGCTTTCTTT.

This clone has only a few counts. The genes are TRBV2 and TRBJ1-2; weak D call: TRBD1 (6 bases). V was trimmed by 7 bases and J by 2 bases, leaving 11 bases between them. There are 13 residues in the CDR3. Germline V gene data show CDR1 as SNHLY and CDR2 as FYNNEI. CDR3 in DNA: TGTGCCAGCATGATGGACAGCAACTATGGCTACACCTTC. Amino acid sequence: CASMMDSNYGYTF.

V usage is TRBV7-3 and J usage is TRBJ2-3; 7 positions match TRBD2. Germline loops: CDR1 SGHTA, CDR2 FQGTGA. CDR3 size: 14 residues. V lost 5 bases, J lost 0 bases, and 2 bases stayed unmatched. The CDR3 nucleotides are TGTGCCAGCAGCCCGACTAGCAGCACAGATACGCAGTATTTT. Amino acids: CASSPTSSTDTQYF. The variable domain in full, with the rest retrieved from reference TRBV7-3 and TRBJ2-3, is GAGVSQTPSNKVTEKGKYVELRCDPISGHTALYWYRQSLGQGPEFLIYFQGTGAADDSGLPNDRFFAVRPEGSVSTLKIQRTERGDSAVYLCASSPTSSTDTQYFGPGTRLTVL.

The CDR3 DNA is TGTGCCAGCAGCCAAGAAGCCAGGAGGGCTTCTGGGGCCAACGTCCTGACTTTC. Protein sequence: CASSQEARRASGANVLTF. V gene TRBV4-2 combines with J gene TRBJ2-6; weak D call: TRBD2 (6 bases). CDR3 length: 18 amino acids. Trimming removed 0 bases from V and 1 base from J, with 13 bases in between. CDR1 and CDR2 from the germline V gene are LGHNA and YNFKEQ.

The chain links TRBV11-3 to TRBJ2-1; D unresolved. Trimming removed 3 bases from V and 4 bases from J, with 7 bases in between. Germline-derived CDR1 and CDR2 are SGHNT and YENEEA. CDR3 length equals 13 residues. CDR3 sequence (DNA): TGTGCCAGCAGCTTGACACCATACAATGAGCAGTTCTTC. Translated, it gives CASSLTPYNEQFF.

V gene TRBV9 combines with J gene TRBJ2-7; D may be TRBD1 (6 bases). Looked up from germline, CDR1 is SGDLS and CDR2 is YYNGEE. The CDR3 has 15 amino acids. Trimming cost V 2 bases and J 0 bases, with 12 bases left between them. The CDR3 region is CASSVGAASSYEQYF. The CDR3 DNA follows: TGTGCCAGCAGCGTGGGGGCCGCTAGCTCCTACGAGCAGTACTTC. Full variable domain (remainder filled in from reference TRBV9 and TRBJ2-7): DSGVTQTPKHLITATGQRVTLRCSPRSGDLSVYWYQQSLDQGLQFLIQYYNGEERAKGNILERFSAQQFPDLHSELNLSSLELGDSALYFCASSVGAASSYEQYFGPGTRLTVT.

This clone was seen once. CDR3 nucleotides: TGTGCCAGCTCCCACCCTACTGAAAAACTGTTTTTT. Protein sequence: CASSHPTEKLFF. The V gene is TRBV18, the J gene TRBJ1-4; unclear D gene. This CDR3 spans 12 amino acids. The V gene lost 6 bases and the J gene lost 7 bases, with 9 bases spanning the gap. Germline values: CDR1 KGHSH, CDR2 LQKENI.

The rearrangement links TRBV9 to TRBJ1-2; TRBD1 matches 7 bases. Germline lookup yields CDR1 SGDLS and CDR2 YYNGEE. The CDR3 loop spans 12 amino acids. J was trimmed by 13 bases and V by 1 base; bases with no gene match: 7. CDR3: CASSVPGQACTF. The CDR3 DNA reads as TGTGCCAGCAGCGTACCTGGACAGGCGTGCACCTTC. Full variable domain (missing parts from reference TRBV9 and TRBJ1-2): DSGVTQTPKHLITATGQRVTLRCSPRSGDLSVYWYQQSLDQGLQFLIQYYNGEERAKGNILERFSAQQFPDLHSELNLSSLELGDSALYFCASSVPGQACTFGSGTRLTVV.

This chain uses TRBV7-2 with TRBJ1-6; D is unresolved. CDR3 length: 16 amino acids. V gave up 0 bases and J gave up 0 bases, with 6 bases separating them. From germline, CDR1 is SGHTA and CDR2 FQGNSA. The CDR3 protein is CASSLAHISYNSPLHF. The CDR3 DNA is TGTGCCAGCAGCTTAGCCCACATCTCCTATAATTCACCCCTCCACTTT.

A remark on this clone: Additional DNA sequences in this sample encode the identical CDR3. The rearrangement joins TRBV18 to TRBJ1-2; D not certain. Germline V gene sequence: CDR1 KGHSH, CDR2 LQKENI. This CDR3 region has 13 residues. V lost 3 bases to trimming and J lost 0 bases, with 5 bases between them. The CDR3 sequence: CASSPDSNYGYTF. The DNA for the CDR3 is TGTGCCAGCTCACCCGACTCTAACTATGGCTACACCTTC.

The chain recombines TRBV19 with TRBJ2-7; TRBD1 might be the D (5 bases). Per germline, CDR1 LNHDA and CDR2 SQIVND (reference sequence). The length of the CDR3 is 13 residues. V lost 5 bases to trimming and J lost 3 bases, with 11 bases between them. DNA for the CDR3: TGTGCCAGTAGTGCAACGCAGGGCTACGAGCAGTACTTC. This codes for CASSATQGYEQYF.

This clone was observed once. V and J are TRBV11-2 and TRBJ2-7; 7 nucleotides align to TRBD2. Germline V gene sequence: CDR1 SGHAT, CDR2 FQNNGV. CDR3 size: 14 residues. The ends lost 4 bases at V and 3 bases at J; junction bases unmatched: 6. The CDR3 DNA sequence: TGTGCCAGCAGCTCGGGGGGAGGGTTCTACGAGCAGTACTTC. Its protein is CASSSGGGFYEQYF.

This rearrangement joins TRBV21-1 to TRBJ1-3; the table gives TRBD1 as D, unverified against the DNA. TRBV21-1 is designated a pseudogene. This CDR3 comprises 14 residues. CDR3 nucleotide sequence: TGTGCCAGAGAAAAATGGCAGGGCGGAAACACCATATATTTT. This sequence encodes CAREKWQGGNTIYF.

On this clone itself: Other DNA sequences from this sample encode an identical CDR3 as well. This chain connects TRBV5-1 to TRBJ2-1, with 10 bases identical to TRBD1. V lost 4 bases, J lost 3 bases, and 7 bases stayed unmatched. Germline V gene lookup returns CDR1 SGHRS and CDR2 YFSETQ. The CDR3 is 16 residues long. Here the CDR3 reads CASSQGTGAYYNEQFF. Here the CDR3 DNA reads TGCGCCAGCAGCCAGGGGACAGGGGCTTACTACAATGAGCAGTTCTTC.

This chain links TRBV5-1 with TRBJ1-1; D gene unclear. CDR1 is SGHRS, CDR2 YFSETQ, per germline. The CDR3 runs 15 residues. Trimming shortened V by 4 bases and J by 0 bases, and 13 bases separated the two germline ends. CDR3 nucleotides: TGCGCCAGCAGCCCAACCGGGATAATGAACACTGAAGCTTTCTTT. Residues: CASSPTGIMNTEAFF.

V gene TRBV9 combines with J gene TRBJ1-2; D is ambiguous. Germline V gene sequence: CDR1 SGDLS, CDR2 YYNGEE. This CDR3 is 14 amino acids long. V was trimmed by 3 bases and J by 6 bases, leaving 15 bases between them. CDR3 sequence: CASSGWAAMDGYTF. The CDR3 DNA reads TGTGCCAGCAGCGGGTGGGCCGCCATGGATGGCTACACCTTC.